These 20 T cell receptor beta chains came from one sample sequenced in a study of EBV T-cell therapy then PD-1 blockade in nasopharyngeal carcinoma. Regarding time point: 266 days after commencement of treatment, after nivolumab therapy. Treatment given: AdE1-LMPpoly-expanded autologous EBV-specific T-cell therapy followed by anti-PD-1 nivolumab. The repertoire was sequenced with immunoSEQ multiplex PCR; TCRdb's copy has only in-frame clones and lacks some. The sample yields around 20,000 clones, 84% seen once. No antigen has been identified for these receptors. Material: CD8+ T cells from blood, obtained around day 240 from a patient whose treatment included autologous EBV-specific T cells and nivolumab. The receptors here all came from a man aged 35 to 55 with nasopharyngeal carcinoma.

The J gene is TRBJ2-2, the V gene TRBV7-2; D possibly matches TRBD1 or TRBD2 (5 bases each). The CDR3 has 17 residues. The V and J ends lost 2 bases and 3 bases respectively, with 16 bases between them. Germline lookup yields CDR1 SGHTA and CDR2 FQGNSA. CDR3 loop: CASSLSTGTEDTGELFF. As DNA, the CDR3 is TGTGCCAGCAGCTTATCCACCGGGACGGAGGACACCGGGGAGCTGTTTTTT.

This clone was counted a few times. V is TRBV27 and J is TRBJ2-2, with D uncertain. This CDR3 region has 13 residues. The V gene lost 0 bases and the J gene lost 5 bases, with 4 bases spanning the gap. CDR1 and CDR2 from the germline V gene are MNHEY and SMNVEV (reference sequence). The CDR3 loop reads CASSLSRTGELFF. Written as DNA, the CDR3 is TGTGCCAGCAGTTTATCGAGGACCGGGGAGCTGTTTTTT.

The CDR3 loop reads CASSGLAETPDTQYF. The CDR3 DNA reads TGTGCCAGCAGCGGACTAGCGGAGACACCAGATACGCAGTATTTT. The chain carries TRBV11-1 and TRBJ2-3, with 10 bases identical to TRBD2. The CDR3 loop spans 15 amino acids. Looked up from germline, CDR1 is SGHAT and CDR2 is FQDESV (reference sequence). J was trimmed by 4 bases and V by 5 bases; bases with no gene match: 6.

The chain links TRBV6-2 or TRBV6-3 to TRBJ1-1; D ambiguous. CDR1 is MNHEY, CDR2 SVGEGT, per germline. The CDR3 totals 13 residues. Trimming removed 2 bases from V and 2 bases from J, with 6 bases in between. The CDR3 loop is CASSYQENTEAFF. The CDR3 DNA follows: TGTGCCAGCAGTTACCAGGAAAACACTGAAGCTTTCTTT.

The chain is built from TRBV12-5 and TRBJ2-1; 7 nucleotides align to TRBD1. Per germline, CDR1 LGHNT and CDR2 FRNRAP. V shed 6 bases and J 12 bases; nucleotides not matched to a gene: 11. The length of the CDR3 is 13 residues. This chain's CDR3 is CASGFGQGERQFF. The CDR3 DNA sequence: TGTGCTAGTGGCTTCGGTCAGGGGGAAAGGCAGTTCTTC.

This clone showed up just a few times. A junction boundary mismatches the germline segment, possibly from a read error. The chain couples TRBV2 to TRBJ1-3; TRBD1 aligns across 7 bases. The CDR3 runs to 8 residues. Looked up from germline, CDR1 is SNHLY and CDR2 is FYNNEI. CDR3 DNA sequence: TGTGCCAGCGGGACAGTGGATTTT. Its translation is CASGTVDF.

Here the CDR3 DNA reads TGTGCCAGTAGTCTGGCGAACACTGAAGCTTTCTTT. Translating it yields CASSLANTEAFF. This chain joins TRBV19 and TRBJ1-1; D remains unclear. Trimming pared 5 bases from V and 1 base from J, leaving 5 bases between. CDR3 size: 12 residues. CDR1 LNHDA and CDR2 SQIVND come from the germline V gene (reference sequence).

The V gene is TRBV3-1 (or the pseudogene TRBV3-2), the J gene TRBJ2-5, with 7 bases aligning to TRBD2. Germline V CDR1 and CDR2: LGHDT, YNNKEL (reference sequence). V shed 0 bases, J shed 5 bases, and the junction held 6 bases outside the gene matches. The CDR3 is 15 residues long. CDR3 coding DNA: TGTGCCAGCAGCCAAGAAGCGGGATTTTACGAGACCCAGTACTTC. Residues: CASSQEAGFYETQYF.

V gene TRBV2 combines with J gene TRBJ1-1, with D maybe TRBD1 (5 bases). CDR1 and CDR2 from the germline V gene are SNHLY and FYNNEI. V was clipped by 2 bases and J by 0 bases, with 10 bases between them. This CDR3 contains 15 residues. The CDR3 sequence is CASSEWLGLNTEAFF. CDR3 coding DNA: TGTGCCAGCAGTGAATGGTTGGGGCTGAACACTGAAGCTTTCTTT. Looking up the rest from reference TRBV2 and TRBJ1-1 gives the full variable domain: EPEVTQTPSHQVTQMGQEVILRCVPISNHLYFYWYRQILGQKVEFLVSFYNNEISEKSEIFDDQFSVERPDGSNFTLKIRSTKLEDSAMYFCASSEWLGLNTEAFFGQGTRLTVV.

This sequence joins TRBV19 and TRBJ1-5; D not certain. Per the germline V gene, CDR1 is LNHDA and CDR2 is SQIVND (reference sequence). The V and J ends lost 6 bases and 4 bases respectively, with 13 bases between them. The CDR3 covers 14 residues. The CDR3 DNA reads TGTGCCAGTAGCCCGGGTCAGAAGAATCAGCCCCAGCATTTT. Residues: CASSPGQKNQPQHF.

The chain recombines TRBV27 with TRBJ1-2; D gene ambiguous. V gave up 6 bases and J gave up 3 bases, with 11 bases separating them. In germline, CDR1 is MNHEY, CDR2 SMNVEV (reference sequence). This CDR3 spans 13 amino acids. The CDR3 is CASSKQKYYGYTF. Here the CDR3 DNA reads TGTGCCAGCAGCAAGCAGAAATACTATGGCTACACCTTC.

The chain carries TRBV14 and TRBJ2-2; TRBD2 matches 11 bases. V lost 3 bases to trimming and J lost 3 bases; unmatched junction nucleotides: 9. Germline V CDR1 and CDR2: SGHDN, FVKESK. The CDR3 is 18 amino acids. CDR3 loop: CASSQELAGVSHTGELFF. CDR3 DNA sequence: TGTGCCAGCAGCCAGGAACTAGCGGGGGTTTCCCACACCGGGGAGCTGTTTTTT.

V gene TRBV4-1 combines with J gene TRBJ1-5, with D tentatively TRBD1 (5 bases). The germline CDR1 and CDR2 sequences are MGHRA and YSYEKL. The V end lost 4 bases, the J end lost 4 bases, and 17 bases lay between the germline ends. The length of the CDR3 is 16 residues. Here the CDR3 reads CASSPSLVGGNQPQHF. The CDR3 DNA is TGCGCCAGCAGCCCCTCCCTCGTGGGGGGAAATCAGCCCCAGCATTTT.

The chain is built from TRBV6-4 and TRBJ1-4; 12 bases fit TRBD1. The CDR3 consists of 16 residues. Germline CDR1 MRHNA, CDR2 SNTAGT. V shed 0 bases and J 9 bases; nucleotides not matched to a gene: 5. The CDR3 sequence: CASSDSPGQGAKKLFF. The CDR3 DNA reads TGTGCCAGCAGTGACTCCCCGGGACAGGGGGCGAAAAAACTGTTTTTT.

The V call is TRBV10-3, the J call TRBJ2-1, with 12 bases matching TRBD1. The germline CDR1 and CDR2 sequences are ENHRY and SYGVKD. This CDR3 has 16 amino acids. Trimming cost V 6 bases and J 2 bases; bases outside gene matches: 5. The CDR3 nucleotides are TGTGCCATCAGCGGGGGACAGGGGGCGGCCTACAATGAGCAGTTCTTC. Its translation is CAISGGQGAAYNEQFF.

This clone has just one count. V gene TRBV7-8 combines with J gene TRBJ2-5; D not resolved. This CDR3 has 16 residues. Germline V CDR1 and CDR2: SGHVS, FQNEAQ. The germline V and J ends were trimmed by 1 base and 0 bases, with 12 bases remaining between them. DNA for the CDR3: TGTGCCAGCAGCTTAGTGATGTCCCCGTACCAAGAGACCCAGTACTTC. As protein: CASSLVMSPYQETQYF.

The CDR3 spells CASSESTGKGGEKLFF. CDR3 bases: TGTGCCAGCAGTGAATCAACAGGGAAGGGAGGTGAAAAACTGTTTTTT. The chain uses TRBV6-1 and TRBJ1-4, with a possible D match to TRBD1 (6 bases). From germline, CDR1 is MNHNS and CDR2 SASEGT. This CDR3 is 16 amino acids long. The V and J ends lost 2 bases and 7 bases respectively, with 17 bases between them.

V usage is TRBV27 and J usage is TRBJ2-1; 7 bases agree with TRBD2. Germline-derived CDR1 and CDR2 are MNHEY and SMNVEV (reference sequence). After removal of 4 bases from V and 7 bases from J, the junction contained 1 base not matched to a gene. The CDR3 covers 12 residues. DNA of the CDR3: TGTGCCAGCAGTTCTAGCGGAAATGAGCAGTTCTTC. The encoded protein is CASSSSGNEQFF.

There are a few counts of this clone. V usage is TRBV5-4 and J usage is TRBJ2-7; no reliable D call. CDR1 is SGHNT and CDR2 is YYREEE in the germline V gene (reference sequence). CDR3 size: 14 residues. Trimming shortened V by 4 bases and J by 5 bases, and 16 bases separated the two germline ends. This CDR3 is CASSSNLLRDEQYF. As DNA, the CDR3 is TGTGCCAGCAGCAGCAACCTCCTTCGGGACGAGCAGTACTTC. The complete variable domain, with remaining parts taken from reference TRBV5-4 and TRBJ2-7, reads ETGVTQSPTHLIKTRGQQVTLRCSSQSGHNTVSWYQQALGQGPQFIFQYYREEENGRGNFPPRFSGLQFPNYSSELNVNALELDDSALYLCASSSNLLRDEQYFGPGTRLTVT.

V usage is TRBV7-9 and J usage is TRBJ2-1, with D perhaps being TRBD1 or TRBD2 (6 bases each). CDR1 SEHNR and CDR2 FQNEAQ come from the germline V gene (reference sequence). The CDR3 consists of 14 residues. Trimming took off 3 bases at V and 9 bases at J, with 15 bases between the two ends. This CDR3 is CASSFNRGPGEQFF. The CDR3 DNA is TGTGCCAGCAGCTTCAATCGGGGGCCAGGTGAGCAGTTCTTC.